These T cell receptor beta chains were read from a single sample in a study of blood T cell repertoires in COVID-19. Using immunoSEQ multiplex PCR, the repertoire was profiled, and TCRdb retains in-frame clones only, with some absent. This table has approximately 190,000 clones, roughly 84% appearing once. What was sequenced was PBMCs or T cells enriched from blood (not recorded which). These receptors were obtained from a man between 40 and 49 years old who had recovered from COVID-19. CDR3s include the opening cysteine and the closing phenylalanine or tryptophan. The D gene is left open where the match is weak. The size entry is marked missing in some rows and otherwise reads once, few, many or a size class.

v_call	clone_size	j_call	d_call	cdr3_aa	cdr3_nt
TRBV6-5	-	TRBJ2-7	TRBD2	CASSYSASGGTYEQYF	TGTGCCAGCAGTTACTCGGCTAGCGGGGGGACCTACGAGCAGTACTTC
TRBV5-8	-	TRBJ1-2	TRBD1	CASSLTGGAGYTF	TGTGCCAGCAGCTTGACAGGGGGCGCTGGCTACACCTTC
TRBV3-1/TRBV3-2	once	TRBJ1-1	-	CASSQDPRIEAFF	TGTGCCAGCAGCCAAGATCCCAGGATTGAAGCTTTCTTT
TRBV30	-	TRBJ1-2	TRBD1	CAWSAGGASNYGYTF	TGTGCCTGGAGTGCAGGGGGCGCCTCTAACTATGGCTACACCTTC
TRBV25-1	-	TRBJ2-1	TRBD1	CASSEATGQGRYEQFF	TGTGCCAGCAGTGAGGCGACGGGACAGGGAAGATATGAGCAGTTCTTC
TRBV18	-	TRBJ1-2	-	CASSPSGANYGYTF	TGTGCCAGCTCACCAAGTGGAGCTAACTATGGCTACACCTTC
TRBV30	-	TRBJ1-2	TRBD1	CASLMGTGYGYTF	TGTGCCTCCCTCATGGGGACAGGCTATGGCTACACCTTC
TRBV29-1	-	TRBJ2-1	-	CSVEGSAVNNEQFF	TGCAGCGTTGAAGGAAGTGCGGTAAACAATGAGCAGTTCTTC
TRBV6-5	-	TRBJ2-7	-	CASRGTSGEQYF	TGTGCCAGCCGCGGGACTTCGGGGGAGCAGTACTTC
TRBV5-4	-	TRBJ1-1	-	CASSLAGGAEAFF	TGTGCCAGCAGCTTGGCCGGGGGAGCTGAAGCTTTCTTT
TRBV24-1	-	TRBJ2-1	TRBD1	CATSDSTGLRPYNEQFF	TGTGCCACCAGTGACTCGACAGGGTTGAGACCCTACAATGAGCAGTTCTTC
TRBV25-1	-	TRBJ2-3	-	CASSEPGAGTDTQYF	TGTGCCAGCAGTGAACCTGGGGCAGGCACAGATACGCAGTATTTT
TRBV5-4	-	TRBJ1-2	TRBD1	CASSLDRVNYGYTF	TGTGCCAGCAGCTTAGACAGGGTGAACTATGGCTACACCTTC
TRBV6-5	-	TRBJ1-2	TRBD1	CASSRTQGNYGYTF	TGTGCCAGCAGTCGGACACAGGGGAACTATGGCTACACCTTC
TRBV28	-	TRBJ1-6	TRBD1	CASSLTGGGYNSPLHF	TGTGCCAGCAGTTTAACAGGGGGAGGCTATAATTCACCCCTCCACTTT
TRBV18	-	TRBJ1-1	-	CASSPPTTGNTEAFF	TGTGCCAGCTCACCACCGACGACAGGAAACACTGAAGCTTTCTTT
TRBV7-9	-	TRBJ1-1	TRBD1	CASSSQGAVVAFF	TGTGCCAGCAGCTCACAGGGGGCGGTGGTAGCTTTCTTT
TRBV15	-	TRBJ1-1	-	CATTTGEGTEAFF	TGTGCCACCACCACGGGAGAGGGCACTGAAGCTTTCTTT
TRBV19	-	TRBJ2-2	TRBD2	CASRGLAKNTGELFF	TGTGCCAGTAGAGGACTAGCTAAGAACACCGGGGAGCTGTTTTTT
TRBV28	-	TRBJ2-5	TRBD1	CASKKTGSETQYF	TGTGCCAGCAAAAAGACAGGGTCAGAGACCCAGTACTTC
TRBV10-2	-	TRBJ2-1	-	CASSEDQGLFF	TGCGCCAGCAGTGAGGATCAGGGGTTGTTCTTC
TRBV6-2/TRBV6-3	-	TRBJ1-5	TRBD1	CASSPNDRGNQPQHF	TGTGCCAGCAGTCCGAACGACAGGGGCAATCAGCCCCAGCATTTT
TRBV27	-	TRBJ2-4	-	CASSAQGLAKNIQYF	TGTGCCAGCAGTGCTCAGGGGTTAGCCAAAAACATTCAGTACTTC
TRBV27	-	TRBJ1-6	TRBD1	CASSLSWTGANSPLHF	TGTGCCAGCAGTTTATCATGGACAGGGGCCAATTCACCCCTCCACTTT
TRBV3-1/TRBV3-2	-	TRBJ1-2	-	CASSQGTDPYGYTF	TGTGCCAGCAGCCAAGGGACAGACCCCTATGGCTACACCTTC
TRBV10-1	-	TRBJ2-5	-	CASSENRDETQYF	TGCGCCAGCAGTGAAAACAGGGATGAGACCCAGTACTTC
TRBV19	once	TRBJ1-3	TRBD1	CASSIDIGTGPLSGNTIYF	TGTGCCAGTAGTATAGATATTGGGACAGGGCCACTCTCTGGAAACACCATATATTTT
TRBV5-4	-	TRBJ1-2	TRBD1	CASIPDRGYGYTF	TGTGCCAGCATCCCGGACAGGGGATATGGCTACACCTTC
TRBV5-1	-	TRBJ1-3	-	CASSLDVQGGNTIYF	TGCGCCAGCAGCTTGGATGTCCAGGGTGGTAACACCATATATTTT
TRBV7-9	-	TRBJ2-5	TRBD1	CASSRGQLETQYF	TGTGCCAGTAGCAGGGGGCAGTTGGAGACCCAGTACTTC
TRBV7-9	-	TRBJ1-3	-	CASSLGPVSGNTIYF	TGTGCCAGCAGCTTAGGCCCGGTTAGTGGAAACACCATATATTTT
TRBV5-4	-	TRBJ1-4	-	CASSLQGLGNEKLFF	TGTGCCAGCAGCTTACAGGGATTAGGAAATGAAAAACTGTTTTTT
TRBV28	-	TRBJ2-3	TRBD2	CASSSSFTWGLAGDKSSTDTQYF	TGTGCCAGCAGTTCCTCGTTCACTTGGGGACTAGCGGGGGACAAGTCTAGCACAGATACGCAGTATTTT
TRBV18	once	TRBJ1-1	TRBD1	CASSPTGGTEAFF	TGTGCCAGCTCACCGACAGGGGGGACTGAAGCTTTCTTT
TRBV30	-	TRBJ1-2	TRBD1	CAWRGTVVSGYTF	TGTGCCTGGAGGGGGACAGTCGTTTCTGGCTACACCTTC
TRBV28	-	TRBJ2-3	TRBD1	CASSSTGAWDTQYF	TGTGCCAGCAGTTCGACAGGGGCCTGGGATACGCAGTATTTT
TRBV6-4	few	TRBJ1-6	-	CASSESGENSPLHF	TGTGCCAGCAGTGAATCCGGGGAGAATTCACCCCTCCACTTT
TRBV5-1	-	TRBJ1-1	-	CASTRGRANTEAFF	TGCGCCAGCACCCGTGGGCGGGCGAACACTGAAGCTTTCTTT
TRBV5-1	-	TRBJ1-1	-	CASSLVEGDGNTEAFF	TGCGCCAGCAGCTTGGTCGAGGGGGACGGTAACACTGAAGCTTTCTTT
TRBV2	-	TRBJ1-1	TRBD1	CASSPDRGEAFF	TGTGCCAGCAGTCCTGACAGGGGGGAAGCTTTCTTT
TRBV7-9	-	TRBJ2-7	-	CASSLERGSYEQYF	TGTGCCAGCAGCTTAGAACGGGGATCCTACGAGCAGTACTTC
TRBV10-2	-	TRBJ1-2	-	CASSGSRRVGYTF	TGCGCCAGCAGTGGATCCAGGAGGGTTGGCTACACCTTC
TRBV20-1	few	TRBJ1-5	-	CSASADQPQHF	TGCAGTGCTAGTGCCGATCAGCCCCAGCATTTT
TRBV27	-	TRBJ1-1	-	CASKPDSGMNTEAFF	TGTGCCAGCAAGCCAGACAGTGGCATGAACACTGAAGCTTTCTTT
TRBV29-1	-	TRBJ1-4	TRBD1	CSVEGTGDQEKLFF	TGCAGCGTTGAAGGGACAGGGGACCAAGAAAAACTGTTTTTT
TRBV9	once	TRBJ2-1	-	CASSVGGASSYNEQFF	TGTGCCAGCAGCGTAGGGGGAGCGTCCTCCTACAATGAGCAGTTCTTC
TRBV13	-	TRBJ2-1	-	CASSPQGNEQFF	TGTGCCAGCAGCCCCCAGGGGAATGAGCAGTTCTTC
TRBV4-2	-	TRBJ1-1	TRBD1	CASSRAGQEATEAFF	TGTGCCAGCAGCCGTGCGGGACAGGAGGCTACTGAAGCTTTCTTT
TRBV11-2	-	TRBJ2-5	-	CASSLVSQGKRWRETQYF	TGTGCCAGCAGCTTAGTTAGCCAGGGGAAGCGGTGGAGGGAGACCCAGTACTTC
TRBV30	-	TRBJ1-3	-	CAWGEGSGNTIYF	TGTGCCTGGGGGGAGGGATCCGGAAACACCATATATTTT
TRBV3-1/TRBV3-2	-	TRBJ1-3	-	CASSPSQSGGNTIYF	TGTGCCAGCAGCCCCAGCCAGTCGGGAGGAAACACCATATATTTT
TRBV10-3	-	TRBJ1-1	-	CAISESQGGRTEAFF	TGTGCCATCAGTGAGTCGCAGGGAGGTAGGACTGAAGCTTTCTTT
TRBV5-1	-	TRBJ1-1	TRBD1	CASSLGQGSGTEAFF	TGCGCCAGCAGCTTGGGACAGGGGAGTGGCACTGAAGCTTTCTTT
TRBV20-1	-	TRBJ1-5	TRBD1	CSASMTGNQPQHF	TGCAGTGCTAGTATGACAGGGAATCAGCCCCAGCATTTT
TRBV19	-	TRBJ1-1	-	CASSIGAGQTEAFF	TGTGCCAGTAGTATAGGGGCAGGGCAAACTGAAGCTTTCTTT